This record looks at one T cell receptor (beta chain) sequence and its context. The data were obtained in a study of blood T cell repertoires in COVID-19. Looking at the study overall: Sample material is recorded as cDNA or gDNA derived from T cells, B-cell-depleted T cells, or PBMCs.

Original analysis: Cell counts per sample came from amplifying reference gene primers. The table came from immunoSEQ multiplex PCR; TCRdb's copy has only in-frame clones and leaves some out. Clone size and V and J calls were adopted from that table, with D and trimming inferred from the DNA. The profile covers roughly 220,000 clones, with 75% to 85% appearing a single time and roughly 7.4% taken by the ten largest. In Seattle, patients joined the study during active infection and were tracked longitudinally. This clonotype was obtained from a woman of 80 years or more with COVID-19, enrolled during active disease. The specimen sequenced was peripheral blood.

CDR3 in DNA: TGTGCCAGCAGTGGGCTGGGGAGCGGCCGGCTATACGAGCAGTACTTC. Translating gives CASSGLGSGRLYEQYF. The gene calls are TRBV6-2 or TRBV6-3 and TRBJ2-7, with D possibly being TRBD2 (5 bases). Germline values: CDR1 MNHEY, CDR2 SVGEGT. The CDR3 sequence is 16 residues long. The V gene lost 5 bases and the J gene lost 4 bases, with 21 bases spanning the gap.